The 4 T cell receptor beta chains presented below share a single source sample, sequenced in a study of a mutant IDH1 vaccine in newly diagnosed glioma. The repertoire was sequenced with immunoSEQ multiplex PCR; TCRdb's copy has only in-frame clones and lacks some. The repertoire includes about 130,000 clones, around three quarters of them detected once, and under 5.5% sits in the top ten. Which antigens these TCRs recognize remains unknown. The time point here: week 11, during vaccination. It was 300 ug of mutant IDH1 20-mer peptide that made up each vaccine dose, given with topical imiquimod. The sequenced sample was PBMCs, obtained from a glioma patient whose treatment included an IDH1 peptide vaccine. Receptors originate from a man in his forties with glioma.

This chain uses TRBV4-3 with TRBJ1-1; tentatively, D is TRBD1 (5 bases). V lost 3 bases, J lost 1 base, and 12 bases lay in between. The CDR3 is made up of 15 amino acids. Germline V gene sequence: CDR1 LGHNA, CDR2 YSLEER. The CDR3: CASSQTFQGNTEAFF. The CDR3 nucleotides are TGCGCCAGCAGCCAGACATTCCAGGGGAACACTGAAGCTTTCTTT.

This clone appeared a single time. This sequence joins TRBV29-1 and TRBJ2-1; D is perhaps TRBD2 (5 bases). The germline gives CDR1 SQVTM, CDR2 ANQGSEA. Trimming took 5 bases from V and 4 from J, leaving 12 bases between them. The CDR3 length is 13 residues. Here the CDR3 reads CSVPDSQYNEQFF. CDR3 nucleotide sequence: TGCAGCGTTCCGGACTCCCAGTACAATGAGCAGTTCTTC.

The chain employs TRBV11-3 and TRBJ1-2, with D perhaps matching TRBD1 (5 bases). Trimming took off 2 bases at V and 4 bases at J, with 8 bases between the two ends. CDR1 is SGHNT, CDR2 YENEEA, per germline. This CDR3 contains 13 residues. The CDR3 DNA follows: TGTGCCAGCAGCTTAAGCGGGGGCTATGGCTACACCTTC. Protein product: CASSLSGGYGYTF.

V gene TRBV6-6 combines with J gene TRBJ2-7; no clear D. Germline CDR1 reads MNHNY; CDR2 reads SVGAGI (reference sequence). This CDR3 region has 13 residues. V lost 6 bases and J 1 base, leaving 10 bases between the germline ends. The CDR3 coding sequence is TGTGCCAGCAGCCTTGGTCGTTCCTACGAGCAGTACTTC. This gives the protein CASSLGRSYEQYF.